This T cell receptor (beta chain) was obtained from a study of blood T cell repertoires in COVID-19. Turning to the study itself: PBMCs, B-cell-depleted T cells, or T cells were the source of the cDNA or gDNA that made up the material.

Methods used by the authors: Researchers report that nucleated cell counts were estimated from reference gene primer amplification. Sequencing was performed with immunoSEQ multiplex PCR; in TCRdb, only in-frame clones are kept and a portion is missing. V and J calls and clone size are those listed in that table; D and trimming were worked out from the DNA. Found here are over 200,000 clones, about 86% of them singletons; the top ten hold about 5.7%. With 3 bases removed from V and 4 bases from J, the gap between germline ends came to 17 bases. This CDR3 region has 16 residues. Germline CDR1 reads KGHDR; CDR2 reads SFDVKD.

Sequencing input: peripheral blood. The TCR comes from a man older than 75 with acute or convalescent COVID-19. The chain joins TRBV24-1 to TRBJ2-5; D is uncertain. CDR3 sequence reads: CATSDPSGGRSETQYF. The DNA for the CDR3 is TGTGCCACCAGTGATCCCTCAGGTGGTCGTTCAGAGACCCAGTACTTC.